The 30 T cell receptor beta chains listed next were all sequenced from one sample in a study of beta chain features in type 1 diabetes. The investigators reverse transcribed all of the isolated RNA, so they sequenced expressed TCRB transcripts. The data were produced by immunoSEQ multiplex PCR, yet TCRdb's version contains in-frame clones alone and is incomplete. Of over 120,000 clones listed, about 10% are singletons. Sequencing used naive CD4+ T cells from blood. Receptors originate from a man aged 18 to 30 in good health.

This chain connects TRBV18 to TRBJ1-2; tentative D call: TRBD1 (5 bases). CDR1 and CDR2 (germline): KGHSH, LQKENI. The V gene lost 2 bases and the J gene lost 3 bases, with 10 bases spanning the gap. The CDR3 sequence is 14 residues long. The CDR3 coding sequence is TGTGCCAGCTCACCAGCCAGGGACTACTATGGCTACACCTTC. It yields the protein CASSPARDYYGYTF.

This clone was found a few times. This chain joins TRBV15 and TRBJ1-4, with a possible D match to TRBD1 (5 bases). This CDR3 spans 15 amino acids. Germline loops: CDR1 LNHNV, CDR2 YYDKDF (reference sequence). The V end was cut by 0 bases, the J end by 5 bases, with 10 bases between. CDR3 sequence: CATSREGTLNEKLFF. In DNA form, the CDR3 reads TGTGCCACCAGCAGAGAGGGGACTCTCAATGAAAAACTGTTTTTT.

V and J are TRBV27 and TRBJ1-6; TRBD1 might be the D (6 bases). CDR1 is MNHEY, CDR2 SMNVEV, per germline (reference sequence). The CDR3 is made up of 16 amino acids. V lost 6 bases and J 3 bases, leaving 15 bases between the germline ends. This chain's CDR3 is CASSSKGGHYNSPLHF. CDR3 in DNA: TGTGCCAGCAGCTCTAAGGGGGGGCACTATAATTCACCCCTCCACTTT.

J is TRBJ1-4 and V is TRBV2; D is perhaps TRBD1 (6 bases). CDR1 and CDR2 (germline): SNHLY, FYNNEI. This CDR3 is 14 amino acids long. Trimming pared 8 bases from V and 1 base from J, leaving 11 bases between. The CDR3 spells CASRNRVTNEKLFF. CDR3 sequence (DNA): TGTGCCAGCCGGAACAGGGTAACTAATGAAAAACTGTTTTTT. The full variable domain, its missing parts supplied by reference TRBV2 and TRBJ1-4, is EPEVTQTPSHQVTQMGQEVILRCVPISNHLYFYWYRQILGQKVEFLVSFYNNEISEKSEIFDDQFSVERPDGSNFTLKIRSTKLEDSAMYFCASRNRVTNEKLFFGSGTQLSVL.

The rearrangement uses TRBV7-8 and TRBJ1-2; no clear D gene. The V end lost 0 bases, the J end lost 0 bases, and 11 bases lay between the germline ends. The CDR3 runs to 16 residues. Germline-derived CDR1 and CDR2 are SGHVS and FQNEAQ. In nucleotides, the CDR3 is TGTGCCAGCAGCTTAGCGTCCAGGTCAGCTAACTATGGCTACACCTTC. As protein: CASSLASRSANYGYTF.

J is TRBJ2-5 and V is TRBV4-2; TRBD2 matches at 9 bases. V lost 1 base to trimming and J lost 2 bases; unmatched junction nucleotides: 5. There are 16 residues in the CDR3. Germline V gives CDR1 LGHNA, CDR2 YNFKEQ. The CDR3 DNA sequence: TGTGCCAGCAGCCAAGGATCGGCGGGGGGGCAAGAGACCCAGTACTTC. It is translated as CASSQGSAGGQETQYF.

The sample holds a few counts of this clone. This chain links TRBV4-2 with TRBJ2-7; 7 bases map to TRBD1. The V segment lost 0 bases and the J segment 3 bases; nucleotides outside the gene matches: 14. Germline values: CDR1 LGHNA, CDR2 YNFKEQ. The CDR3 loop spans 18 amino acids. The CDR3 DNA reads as TGTGCCAGCAGCCAAGACGAAAGTTACGGGACAGTCGTCTACGAGCAGTACTTC. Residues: CASSQDESYGTVVYEQYF.

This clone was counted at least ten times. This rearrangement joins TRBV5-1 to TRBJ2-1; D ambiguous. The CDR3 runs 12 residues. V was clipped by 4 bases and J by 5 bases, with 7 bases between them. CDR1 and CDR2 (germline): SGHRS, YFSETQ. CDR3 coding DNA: TGCGCCAGCAGCCAAGCCCACAATGAGCAGTTCTTC. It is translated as CASSQAHNEQFF.

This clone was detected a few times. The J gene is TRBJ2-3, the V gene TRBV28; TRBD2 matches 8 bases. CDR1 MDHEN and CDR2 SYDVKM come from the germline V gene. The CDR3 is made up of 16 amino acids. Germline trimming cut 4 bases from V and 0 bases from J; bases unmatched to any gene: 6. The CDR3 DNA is TGTGCCAGCAGTTCCCCTTCTAGCGGGAGCACAGATACGCAGTATTTT. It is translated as CASSSPSSGSTDTQYF.

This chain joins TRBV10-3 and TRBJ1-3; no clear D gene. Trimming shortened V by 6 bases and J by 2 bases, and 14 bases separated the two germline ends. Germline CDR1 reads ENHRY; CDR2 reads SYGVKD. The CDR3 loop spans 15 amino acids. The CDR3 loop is CAIRESQLPGNTIYF. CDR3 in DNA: TGTGCCATCAGAGAATCACAGTTACCTGGAAACACCATATATTTT.

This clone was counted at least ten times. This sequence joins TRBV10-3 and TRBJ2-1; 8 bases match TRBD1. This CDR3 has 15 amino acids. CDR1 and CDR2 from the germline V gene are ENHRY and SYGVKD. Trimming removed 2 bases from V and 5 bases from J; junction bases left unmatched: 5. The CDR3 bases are TGTGCCATCAGTGAGGGACAGGGTGGACACAATGAGCAGTTCTTC. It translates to CAISEGQGGHNEQFF.

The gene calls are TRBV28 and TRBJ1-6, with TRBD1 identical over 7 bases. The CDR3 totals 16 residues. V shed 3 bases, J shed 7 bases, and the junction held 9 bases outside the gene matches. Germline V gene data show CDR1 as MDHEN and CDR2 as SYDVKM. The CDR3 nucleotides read TGTGCCAGCAGTTTTTCTTTAGGGGGCGGGAATTCACCCCTCCACTTT. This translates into CASSFSLGGGNSPLHF. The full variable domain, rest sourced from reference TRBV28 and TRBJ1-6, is DVKVTQSSRYLVKRTGEKVFLECVQDMDHENMFWYRQDPGLGLRLIYFSYDVKMKEKGDIPEGYSVSREKKERFSLILESASTNQTSMYLCASSFSLGGGNSPLHFGNGTRLTVT.

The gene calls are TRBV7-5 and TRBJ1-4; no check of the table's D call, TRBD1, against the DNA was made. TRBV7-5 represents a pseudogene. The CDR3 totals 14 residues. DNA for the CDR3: TGTGCCAGAAGCTGGGACAGCGATAATGAAAAACTGTTTTTT. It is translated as CARSWDSDNEKLFF.

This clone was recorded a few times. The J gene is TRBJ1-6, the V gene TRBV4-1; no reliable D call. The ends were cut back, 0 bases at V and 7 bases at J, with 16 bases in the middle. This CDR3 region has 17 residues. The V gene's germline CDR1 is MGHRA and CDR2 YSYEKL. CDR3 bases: TGCGCCAGCAGCCAAGAAGAAGGGCTCGAGCGGAATTCACCCCTCCACTTT. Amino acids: CASSQEEGLERNSPLHF.

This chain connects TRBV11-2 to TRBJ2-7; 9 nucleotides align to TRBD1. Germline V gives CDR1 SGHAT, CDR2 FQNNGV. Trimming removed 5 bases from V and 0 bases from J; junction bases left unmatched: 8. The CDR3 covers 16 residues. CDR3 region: CASSGGTGTVSYEQYF. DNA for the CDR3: TGTGCCAGCAGCGGCGGGACAGGGACGGTCTCCTACGAGCAGTACTTC.

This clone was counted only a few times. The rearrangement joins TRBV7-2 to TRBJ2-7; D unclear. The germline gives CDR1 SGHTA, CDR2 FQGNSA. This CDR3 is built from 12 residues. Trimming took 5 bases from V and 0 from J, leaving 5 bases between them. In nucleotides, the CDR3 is TGTGCCAGCAGCGCTAACTCCTACGAGCAGTACTTC. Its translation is CASSANSYEQYF.

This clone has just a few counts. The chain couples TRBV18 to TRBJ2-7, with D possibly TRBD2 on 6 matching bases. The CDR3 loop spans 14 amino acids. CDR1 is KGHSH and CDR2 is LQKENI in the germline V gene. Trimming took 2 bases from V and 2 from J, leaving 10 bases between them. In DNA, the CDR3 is TGTGCCAGCTCACCAACCGGGAGACCCTACGAGCAGTACTTC. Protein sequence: CASSPTGRPYEQYF.

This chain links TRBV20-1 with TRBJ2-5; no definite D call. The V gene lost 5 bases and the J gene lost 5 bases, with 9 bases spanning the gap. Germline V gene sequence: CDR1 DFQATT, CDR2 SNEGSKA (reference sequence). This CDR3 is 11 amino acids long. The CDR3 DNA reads TGCAGTGCTCCCCCCCGGGAGACCCAGTACTTC. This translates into CSAPPRETQYF.

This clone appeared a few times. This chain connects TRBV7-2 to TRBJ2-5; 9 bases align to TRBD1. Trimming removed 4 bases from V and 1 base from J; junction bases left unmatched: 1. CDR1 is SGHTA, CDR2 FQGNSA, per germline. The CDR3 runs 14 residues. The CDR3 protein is CASSSDRGQETQYF. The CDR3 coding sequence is TGTGCCAGCAGCTCGGACAGGGGCCAAGAGACCCAGTACTTC.

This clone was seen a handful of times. The CDR3 sequence is CASSPTGTSYEQYF. The CDR3 nucleotides read TGCGCCAGCAGTCCGACAGGAACCTCCTACGAGCAGTACTTC. The genes are TRBV5-1 and TRBJ2-7; weak D call: TRBD1 (6 bases). V was pared by 5 bases and J by 0 bases, with 12 bases between. CDR3 length: 14 amino acids. Germline V gene data show CDR1 as SGHRS and CDR2 as YFSETQ.

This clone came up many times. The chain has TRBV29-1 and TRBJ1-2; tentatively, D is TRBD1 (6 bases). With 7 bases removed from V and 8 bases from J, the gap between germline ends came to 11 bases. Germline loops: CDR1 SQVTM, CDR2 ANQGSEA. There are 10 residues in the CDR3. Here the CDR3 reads CSGTGPGYTF. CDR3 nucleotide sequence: TGCAGCGGAACAGGGCCCGGCTACACCTTC.

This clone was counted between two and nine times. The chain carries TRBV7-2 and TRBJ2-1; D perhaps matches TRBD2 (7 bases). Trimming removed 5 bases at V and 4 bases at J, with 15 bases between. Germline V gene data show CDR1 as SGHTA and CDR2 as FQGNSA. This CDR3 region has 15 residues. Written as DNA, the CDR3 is TGTGCCAGCAGCAAGGGGGGGGGCCCGTACAATGAGCAGTTCTTC. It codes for CASSKGGGPYNEQFF. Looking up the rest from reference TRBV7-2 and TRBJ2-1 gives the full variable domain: GAGVSQSPSNKVTEKGKDVELRCDPISGHTALYWYRQSLGQGLEFLIYFQGNSAPDKSGLPSDRFSAERTGGSVSTLTIQRTQQEDSAVYLCASSKGGGPYNEQFFGPGTRLTVL.

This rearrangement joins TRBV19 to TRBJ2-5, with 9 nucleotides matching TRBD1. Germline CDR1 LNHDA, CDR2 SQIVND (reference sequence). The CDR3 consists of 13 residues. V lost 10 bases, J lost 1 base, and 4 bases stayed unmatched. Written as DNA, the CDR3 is TGTGCCACCTGGGACAGGGTCCAAGAGACCCAGTACTTC. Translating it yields CATWDRVQETQYF.

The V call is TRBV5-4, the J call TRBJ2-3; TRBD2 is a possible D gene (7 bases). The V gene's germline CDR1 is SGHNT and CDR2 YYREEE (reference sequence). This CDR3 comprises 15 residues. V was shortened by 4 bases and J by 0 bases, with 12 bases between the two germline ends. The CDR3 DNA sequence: TGTGCCAGCAGCCGCGGGGGCCTGAGCACAGATACGCAGTATTTT. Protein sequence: CASSRGGLSTDTQYF.

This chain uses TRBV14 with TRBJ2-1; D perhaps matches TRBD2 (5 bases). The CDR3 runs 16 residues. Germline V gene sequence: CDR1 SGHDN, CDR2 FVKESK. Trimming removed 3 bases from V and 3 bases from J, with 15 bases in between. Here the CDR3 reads CASSHRSAGRYNEQFF. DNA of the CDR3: TGTGCCAGCAGCCATCGCTCGGCGGGCCGCTACAATGAGCAGTTCTTC.

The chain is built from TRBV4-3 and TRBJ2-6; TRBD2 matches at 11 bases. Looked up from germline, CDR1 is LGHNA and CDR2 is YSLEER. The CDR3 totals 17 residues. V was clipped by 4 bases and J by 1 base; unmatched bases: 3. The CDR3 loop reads CASSPTSGVSGANVLTF. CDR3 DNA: TGCGCCAGCAGCCCGACTAGCGGGGTATCTGGGGCCAACGTCCTGACTTTC.

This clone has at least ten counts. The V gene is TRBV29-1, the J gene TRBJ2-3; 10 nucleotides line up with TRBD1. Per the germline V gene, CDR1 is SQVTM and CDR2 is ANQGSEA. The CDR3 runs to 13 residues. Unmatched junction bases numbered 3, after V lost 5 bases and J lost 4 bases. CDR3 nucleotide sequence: TGCAGCGTTCTGACAGGGGGCCCAGATACGCAGTATTTT. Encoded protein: CSVLTGGPDTQYF.

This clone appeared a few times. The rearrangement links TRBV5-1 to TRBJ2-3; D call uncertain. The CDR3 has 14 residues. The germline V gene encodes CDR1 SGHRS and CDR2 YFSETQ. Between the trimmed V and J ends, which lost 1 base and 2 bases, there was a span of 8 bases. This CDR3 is CASSLSHTTDTQYF. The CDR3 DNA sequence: TGCGCCAGCAGCTTGTCGCACACCACAGATACGCAGTATTTT.

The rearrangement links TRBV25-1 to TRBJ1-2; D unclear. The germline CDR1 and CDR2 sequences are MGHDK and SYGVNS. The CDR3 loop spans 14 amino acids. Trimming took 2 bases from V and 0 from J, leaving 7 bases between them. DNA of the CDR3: TGTGCCAGCAGTGAAGAAGCGACTAACTATGGCTACACCTTC. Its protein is CASSEEATNYGYTF.

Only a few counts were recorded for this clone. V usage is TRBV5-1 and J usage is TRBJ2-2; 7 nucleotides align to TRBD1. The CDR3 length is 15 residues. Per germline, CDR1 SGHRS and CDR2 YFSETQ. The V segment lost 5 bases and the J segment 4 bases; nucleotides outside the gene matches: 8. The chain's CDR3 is CASRETGISTGELFF. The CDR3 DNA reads TGCGCCAGCAGAGAGACAGGGATTTCCACCGGGGAGCTGTTTTTT.